The 20 T cell receptor beta chains listed next were all sequenced from one sample in a study of blood T cell repertoires in COVID-19. The method was immunoSEQ multiplex PCR; TCRdb's version includes in-frame clones alone and lacks a portion of them. The table includes approximately 210,000 clones, around four fifths detected once. The sample taken for sequencing was peripheral blood. Source of these receptors: an elderly woman with COVID-19, enrolled during active disease.

The gene calls are TRBV9 and TRBJ2-5; TRBD1 is a possible D gene (5 bases). V gave up 0 bases and J gave up 4 bases, with 16 bases separating them. This CDR3 has 16 amino acids. The germline CDR1 and CDR2 sequences are SGDLS and YYNGEE. CDR3 protein: CASSVGPIPQGETQYF. The CDR3, as DNA: TGTGCCAGCAGCGTAGGGCCTATCCCGCAGGGAGAGACCCAGTACTTC. The whole variable domain, remainder taken from reference TRBV9 and TRBJ2-5, is DSGVTQTPKHLITATGQRVTLRCSPRSGDLSVYWYQQSLDQGLQFLIQYYNGEERAKGNILERFSAQQFPDLHSELNLSSLELGDSALYFCASSVGPIPQGETQYFGPGTRLLVL.

DNA of the CDR3: TGTGCCAGCAGCTCCATAGGGGGCGACACAGATACGCAGTATTTT. Its translation: CASSSIGGDTDTQYF. This chain joins TRBV7-2 and TRBJ2-3; 7 nucleotides agree with TRBD1. V was pared by 4 bases and J by 2 bases, with 6 bases of the junction left unmatched. There are 15 residues in the CDR3. Germline CDR1 and CDR2: SGHTA and FQGNSA.

V gene TRBV29-1 combines with J gene TRBJ1-1; 7 nucleotides align to TRBD1. V shed 6 bases and J 0 bases; nucleotides not matched to a gene: 4. The germline gives CDR1 SQVTM, CDR2 ANQGSEA. CDR3 length equals 13 residues. The CDR3 DNA reads as TGCAGCGTATCGGGACAGATGAACACTGAAGCTTTCTTT. Its protein is CSVSGQMNTEAFF.

The chain recombines TRBV19 with TRBJ2-7; TRBD1 might be the D (6 bases). Germline V gene lookup returns CDR1 LNHDA and CDR2 SQIVND (reference sequence). The CDR3 contains 14 residues. Trimming removed 3 bases at V and 4 bases at J, with 13 bases between. This CDR3 reads CASSITGNPYEQYF. CDR3 nucleotides: TGTGCCAGTAGTATCACAGGGAATCCGTACGAGCAGTACTTC.

The chain couples TRBV18 to TRBJ1-2, with TRBD1 matching over 8 bases. After removal of 5 bases from V and 7 bases from J, the junction contained 9 bases not matched to a gene. Germline CDR1 reads KGHSH; CDR2 reads LQKENI. The CDR3 runs to 14 residues. This CDR3 is CASSIDRGLFGYTF. In nucleotides, the CDR3 is TGTGCCAGCTCAATCGACAGGGGTTTGTTTGGCTACACCTTC.

The chain employs TRBV29-1 and TRBJ2-6; D not resolved. V lost 4 bases and J 1 base, leaving 5 bases between the germline ends. In germline, CDR1 is SQVTM, CDR2 ANQGSEA. The CDR3 is 13 amino acids. The CDR3 spells CSVAKSGANVLTF. The CDR3, as DNA: TGCAGCGTTGCAAAATCTGGGGCCAACGTCCTGACTTTC.

This sequence joins TRBV30 and TRBJ2-5; D perhaps matches TRBD1 (5 bases). This CDR3 comprises 13 residues. The germline V and J ends were trimmed by 2 bases and 5 bases, with 12 bases remaining between them. From germline, CDR1 is GTSNPN and CDR2 SVGIG (reference sequence). The CDR3 loop reads CAWSLLSGETQYF. In DNA, the CDR3 is TGTGCCTGGAGTCTACTCTCAGGGGAGACCCAGTACTTC.

The chain's CDR3 is CASSLQGNNYGYTF. The CDR3 DNA reads TGTGCCAGTAGTTTACAGGGGAACAACTATGGCTACACCTTC. The chain links TRBV19 to TRBJ1-2, with 7 nucleotides matching TRBD1. J was trimmed by 2 bases and V by 5 bases; bases with no gene match: 5. Per the germline V gene, CDR1 is LNHDA and CDR2 is SQIVND (reference sequence). The CDR3 is 14 residues long.

This clone occurred a few times. This chain uses TRBV9 with TRBJ1-1, with D possibly TRBD1 on 5 matching bases. Germline CDR1 and CDR2: SGDLS and YYNGEE. V lost 0 bases, J lost 6 bases, and 15 bases lay in between. CDR3 length: 15 residues. The CDR3 spells CASSVDTQGWAEAFF. CDR3 bases: TGTGCCAGCAGCGTAGACACTCAGGGTTGGGCTGAAGCTTTCTTT.

This clone appeared once. The chain recombines TRBV19 with TRBJ2-2; D unclear. This CDR3 contains 17 residues. Trimming stripped 1 base from V and 5 bases from J, with 17 bases between. Germline V lookup: CDR1 LNHDA, CDR2 SQIVND (reference sequence). Written as DNA, the CDR3 is TGTGCCAGTAGTATAGTTGTAGGAACAGTACCGACCGGGGAGCTGTTTTTT. The encoded protein is CASSIVVGTVPTGELFF. Full variable domain (remainder filled in from reference TRBV19 and TRBJ2-2): DGGITQSPKYLFRKEGQNVTLSCEQNLNHDAMYWYRQDPGQGLRLIYYSQIVNDFQKGDIAEGYSVSREKKESFPLTVTSAQKNPTAFYLCASSIVVGTVPTGELFFGEGSRLTVL.

As for this clone: This CDR3 is also generated by other DNA sequences in the sample. The chain employs TRBV6-5 and TRBJ2-3; 8 nucleotides agree with TRBD2. Germline V gene sequence: CDR1 MNHEY, CDR2 SVGAGI. Germline trimming cut 5 bases from V and 9 bases from J; bases unmatched to any gene: 10. The CDR3 extends over 14 amino acids. In DNA, the CDR3 is TGTGCCAGCAGTACGCCGGGGGGGACTGACACGCAGTATTTT. Amino acids: CASSTPGGTDTQYF.

V usage is TRBV29-1 and J usage is TRBJ2-1; TRBD1 matches at 11 bases. V was pared by 2 bases and J by 7 bases, with 1 base of the junction left unmatched. The CDR3 has 13 amino acids. Germline lookup yields CDR1 SQVTM and CDR2 ANQGSEA. The CDR3 DNA is TGCAGCGTTGAAAGGGACAGGGGGAATGAGCAGTTCTTC. Translation gives CSVERDRGNEQFF.

The genes are TRBV19 and TRBJ1-1; the match to TRBD1 covers 10 bases. The germline gives CDR1 LNHDA, CDR2 SQIVND (reference sequence). CDR3 length: 14 amino acids. V was pared by 6 bases and J by 1 base, with 2 bases of the junction left unmatched. Here the CDR3 DNA reads TGTGCCAGTAGCGGACAGGGGGAGAACACTGAAGCTTTCTTT. It specifies CASSGQGENTEAFF.

This chain uses TRBV27 with TRBJ2-5; 10 bases agree with TRBD2. The CDR3 sequence is 17 residues long. Germline CDR1 and CDR2: MNHEY and SMNVEV (reference sequence). The J segment lost 5 bases and the V segment lost 7 bases, leaving 16 bases of the junction unmatched. DNA for the CDR3: TGTGCCAGCAAACCTTCATGGAGCGGGGGGGCGGGTGAGACCCAGTACTTC. As protein: CASKPSWSGGAGETQYF.

CDR3: CASSEQGAQGYGYTF. The CDR3 DNA reads as TGTGCCAGCAGTGAGCAGGGGGCGCAGGGCTATGGCTACACCTTC. The V gene is TRBV6-1, the J gene TRBJ1-2; 8 bases agree with TRBD1. Germline trimming cut 3 bases from V and 4 bases from J; bases unmatched to any gene: 7. This CDR3 has 15 residues. Germline V gene lookup returns CDR1 MNHNS and CDR2 SASEGT.

The chain couples TRBV7-9 to TRBJ1-2, with TRBD1 matching over 7 bases. Unmatched junction bases numbered 14, after V lost 5 bases and J lost 5 bases. CDR1 SEHNR and CDR2 FQNEAQ come from the germline V gene (reference sequence). The CDR3 sequence is 16 residues long. The CDR3 region is CASSPLSLTGTYGYTF. The CDR3 region has the DNA TGTGCCAGCAGCCCCCTTAGTCTGACAGGGACTTATGGCTACACCTTC.

The chain couples TRBV28 to TRBJ1-5; 9 positions match TRBD1. This CDR3 spans 13 amino acids. V lost 3 bases, J lost 11 bases, and 5 bases stayed unmatched. Germline loops: CDR1 MDHEN, CDR2 SYDVKM. The CDR3 region is CASSFPGQGSQHF. CDR3 nucleotides: TGTGCCAGCAGTTTCCCGGGACAGGGTTCCCAGCATTTT.

This clone was seen only a few times. V and J are TRBV4-2 and TRBJ1-1; TRBD1 might be the D (5 bases). The germline V and J ends were trimmed by 1 base and 1 base, with 10 bases remaining between them. From germline, CDR1 is LGHNA and CDR2 YNFKEQ. The CDR3 spans 15 residues. The CDR3 bases are TGTGCCAGCAGCCAAGCCGGGGGTCCGAACACTGAAGCTTTCTTT. It yields the protein CASSQAGGPNTEAFF.

The V and J genes are TRBV7-9 and TRBJ2-3, with a possible D match to TRBD2 (6 bases). In germline, CDR1 is SEHNR, CDR2 FQNEAQ (reference sequence). The CDR3 sequence is 16 residues long. Trimming stripped 4 bases from V and 2 bases from J, with 16 bases between. The CDR3 loop is CASSSLVRGVTDTQYF. The CDR3 DNA reads as TGTGCCAGCAGCTCCCTCGTACGCGGGGTCACAGATACGCAGTATTTT. The whole variable domain, filled in from reference TRBV7-9 and TRBJ2-3, reads DTGVSQNPRHKITKRGQNVTFRCDPISEHNRLYWYRQTLGQGPEFLTYFQNEAQLEKSRLLSDRFSAERPKGSFSTLEIQRTEQGDSAMYLCASSSLVRGVTDTQYFGPGTRLTVL.

This clone was observed once. The chain uses TRBV14 and TRBJ1-1; D might be TRBD1 (5 bases). This CDR3 contains 15 residues. In germline, CDR1 is SGHDN, CDR2 FVKESK. The germline V and J ends were trimmed by 1 base and 3 bases, with 12 bases remaining between them. The CDR3 loop reads CASSQGNQGHTEAFF. The CDR3 DNA reads as TGTGCCAGCAGCCAAGGTAATCAGGGCCACACTGAAGCTTTCTTT.